This T cell receptor (beta chain) was documented in a study of blood T cell repertoires in COVID-19. At the level of the study: Both acute and convalescent COVID-19 samples were obtained from the United States, Italy and Spain. PBMCs, B-cell-depleted T cells, or T cells provided the cDNA or gDNA that made up the material.

In germline, CDR1 is MDHEN, CDR2 SYDVKM. The CDR3 contains 14 residues. V was trimmed by 3 bases and J by 6 bases, leaving 15 bases between them. In the study's own analysis: Nucleated cell number was recorded as an estimate derived from reference gene primer amplification. Libraries were prepared by immunoSEQ multiplex PCR; TCRdb keeps only in-frame clonotypes and omits some of them. V and J calls and clone size are those listed in that table; D and trimming were worked out from the DNA. Among about 55,000 clones listed, around 88% were seen once. The chain has TRBV28 and TRBJ2-7, with D unclear. The sequenced sample consisted of peripheral blood. The sequence derives from a woman older than 75 with acute or convalescent COVID-19. The CDR3 is CASSFSGTASEQYF. Here the CDR3 DNA reads TGTGCCAGCAGTTTTTCAGGCACCGCCAGCGAGCAGTACTTC. The variable domain in full, completed from reference TRBV28 and TRBJ2-7, reads DVKVTQSSRYLVKRTGEKVFLECVQDMDHENMFWYRQDPGLGLRLIYFSYDVKMKEKGDIPEGYSVSREKKERFSLILESASTNQTSMYLCASSFSGTASEQYFGPGTRLTVT.